This is a list of T cell receptor beta chains from one sample in a study of CD8+CD57+ T cells in acquired aplastic anemia. Using its own MiXCR run on the reads, TCRdb lists one record per CDR3 protein. The table includes about 190,000 distinct CDR3 sequences, roughly half detected once. Sequencing was done on a sample of sorted CD4+, CD8+, or CD8+CD57+ T cells (not recorded which) from PBMCs. These receptors were obtained from a human donor in good health, serving as a control. Both conserved end residues are trimmed from each CDR3. The order of the fields is J gene, V gene, clone size, CDR3 protein. Expanded clones are given a class, and other clones once, few, many or no size at all.

TRBJ2-7 | TRBV9 | few | ASSQEKVASGGYYEQY
TRBJ2-1 | TRBV7-3 | NA | ASTAGELTYNEQF
TRBJ1-2 | TRBV29-1 | many | SVVVNYGYT
TRBJ1-1 | TRBV20-1 | NA | SAGDSLGTAEAF
TRBJ2-7 | TRBV2 | once | ASSPPGTGAYEQY
TRBJ2-5 | TRBV19 | many | ASSTWDRGSRETQY
TRBJ2-4 | TRBV20-1 | many | SATTGNGLDIQY
TRBJ2-1 | TRBV20-1 | many | SARPGLPS
TRBJ1-1 | TRBV20-1 | NA | SARGWTGNTEAF
NA | TRBV29-1 | NA | SAGQGHEQY
TRBJ2-7 | TRBV28 | many | ASSFGGLTRDEQY
TRBJ1-6 | TRBV2 | NA | ASSEWGYNSPLH
TRBJ2-7 | TRBV7-9 | few | ASSPPRGSYEQY
TRBJ2-2 | TRBV27 | NA | ASSPPGQGITGELF
TRBJ2-3 | TRBV14 | NA | ASSRRDRVLTDTQY
TRBJ2-3 | TRBV20-1 | NA | SAKLAGDTQY
TRBJ2-3 | TRBV24-1 | few | ATSDLGNSDTQY
TRBJ1-1 | TRBV7-2 | many | ASSSNTEAF
TRBJ1-1 | TRBV28 | NA | ASSFGKREAF
TRBJ1-2 | TRBV2 | many | ASTEGGAGGYT
TRBJ1-1 | TRBV2 | NA | ASSWTVEAF
TRBJ2-7 | TRBV24-1 | NA | ATSDHSGRGLCYEQY
TRBJ2-7 | TRBV6-4 | many | ASSGPRGGWSSYEQY
TRBJ1-5 | TRBV14 | NA | ASSTSPGRQPQH
TRBJ2-3 | TRBV7-2 | many | ASSKSTLAGGPPDTQY
TRBJ1-2 | TRBV9 | NA | ASSVMDGGGYGYT
TRBJ1-1 | TRBV6-2/TRBV6-3 | many | ASSYGDRGTEAF
TRBJ1-6 | TRBV25-1 | NA | ASSGRLAGGGGSPLH
TRBJ2-3 | TRBV29-1 | NA | SVRPRGSTDTQY
TRBJ2-2 | TRBV29-1 | NA | SVEEGGSGEPF
TRBJ2-3 | TRBV2 | many | ASSESWAGTQY
TRBJ1-2 | TRBV4-3 | many | ASSQPGQGWNGYT
TRBJ2-1 | TRBV11-3 | many | ASSLSGTSGYNEQF
TRBJ1-6 | TRBV5-1 | NA | ASSLDGGSNNSPLH
TRBJ2-6 | TRBV7-2 | NA | ASSLFDRAASSGANVLT
TRBJ1-2 | TRBV4-3 | NA | AGSPEFPGSYGYT
TRBJ2-5 | TRBV20-1 | NA | SARDPSTSGGQETQY
TRBJ2-5 | TRBV24-1 | NA | ATSEAGAKETQY
TRBJ2-2 | TRBV24-1 | many | ATSDFRDLTGELF
TRBJ2-7 | TRBV7-2 | NA | ASSARDRTYEQY
TRBJ2-3 | TRBV5-8 | many | ASSQGGSTDTQY
TRBJ2-7 | TRBV7-2 | NA | ASSSQLTGTGVSYEQY
TRBJ2-7 | TRBV10-3 | NA | ASGQGYEQY
TRBJ1-2 | TRBV7-2 | many | ASSLDTGGESYT
TRBJ1-5 | TRBV10-3 | NA | AISESTGDQPQH
TRBJ1-1 | TRBV7-8 | once | ASRPDRNTEAF
TRBJ2-2 | TRBV7-2 | many | ASSLLGGAGTGELF
TRBJ2-5 | TRBV5-1 | many | ASSPRTSGGPVAQY
TRBJ2-7 | TRBV15 | NA | ATSREGSGGAREQY
TRBJ1-1 | TRBV19 | once | ASSGATGANTEAF
TRBJ2-3 | TRBV9 | NA | ASSPPLGLAGASTDTQY
TRBJ2-7 | TRBV20-1 | NA | SARDVPLSEQY